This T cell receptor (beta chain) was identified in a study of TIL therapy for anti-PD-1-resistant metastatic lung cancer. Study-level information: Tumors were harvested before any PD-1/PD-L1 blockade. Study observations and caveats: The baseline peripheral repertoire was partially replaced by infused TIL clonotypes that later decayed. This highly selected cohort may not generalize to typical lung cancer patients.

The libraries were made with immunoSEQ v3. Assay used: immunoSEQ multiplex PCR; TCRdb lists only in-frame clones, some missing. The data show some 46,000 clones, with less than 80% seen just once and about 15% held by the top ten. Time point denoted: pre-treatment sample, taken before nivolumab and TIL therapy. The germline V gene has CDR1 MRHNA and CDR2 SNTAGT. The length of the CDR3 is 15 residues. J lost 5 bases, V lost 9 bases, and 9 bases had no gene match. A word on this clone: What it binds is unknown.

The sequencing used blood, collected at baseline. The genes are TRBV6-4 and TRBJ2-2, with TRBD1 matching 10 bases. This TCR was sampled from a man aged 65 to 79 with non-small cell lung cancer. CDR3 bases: TGTGCCAGTCAACCGGACAGGGGGAGGACCGGGGAGCTGTTTTTT. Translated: CASQPDRGRTGELFF.